This T cell receptor beta chain was recovered during a study of T-cell reconstitution after alpha-beta-depleted transplantation in children. For TCRbeta, the library was prepared with unique molecular identifiers. TCRdb used MiXCR to reprocess the PCR reads, holding one entry per CDR3 protein. This sample carries approximately 490,000 distinct CDR3 sequences, roughly 10% of them seen once, and the ten largest clones take 2%. The study, taken as a whole, reports: Surviving recipient T cells and thymic progenitors underlay high day-60 TCRbeta diversity in some patients.

In regard to this clonotype: The antigen is unknown.

There are 12 residues in the CDR3. V lost 7 bases, J lost 2 bases, and 12 bases lay in between. Per germline, CDR1 DFQATT and CDR2 SNEGSKA (reference sequence). The source of this sequence is a child aged 2-15 years with inherited bone marrow failure, due to receive a stem cell transplant. The sample consisted of PBMCs, taken before TCRalphabeta/CD19-depleted stem cell transplant. The J gene is TRBJ2-7, the V gene TRBV20-1, with D unclear. Here the CDR3 reads CSGAQIPYEQYF. In nucleotides, the CDR3 is TGCAGTGGCGCACAGATCCCCTACGAGCAGTACTTC.